The clone carrying this T cell receptor (beta chain) occurred once. As yet, its antigen is unknown. Germline CDR1 is SEHNR and CDR2 is FQNEAQ (reference sequence). This CDR3 comprises 12 residues. V gave up 3 bases and J gave up 2 bases, with 4 bases separating them. Autologous stem cell transplantation was followed by relapse in every patient, and brentuximab vedotin exposure varied. These data are taken from a study of PD-1 blockade in classical Hodgkin lymphoma. General study points: Excluded were patients who started nivolumab under 1 year after ASCT, a group that had lower diversity. Nothing has yet pinned down what causes the repertoire differences, possibly disease activity or prior therapy.

Here immunoSEQ multiplex PCR was the method, and the copy in TCRdb shows in-frame clones only, minus some. The profile shows about 43,000 clones, around 76% of them singletons. Sequences were derived from peripheral blood mononuclear cells (PBMCs), sampled before the second cycle of nivolumab. The chain links TRBV7-9 to TRBJ1-1; D ambiguous. The sequence derives from a human donor with classical Hodgkin lymphoma. The CDR3 region has the DNA TGTGCCAGCAGCTTTGCTAACACTGAAGCTTTCTTT. It is translated as CASSFANTEAFF.